The 20 T cell receptor beta chains reported below all come from one sample, sequenced in a study of T cell repertoires in cytomegalovirus infection. No antigen is known for these receptors. TCRdb redid the calling of the reads with MiXCR, one entry per CDR3 protein. The sample shows approximately 770,000 distinct CDR3 sequences, roughly 28% of them seen only once. The specimen comprised cultured CD8+ T cells from PBMCs, sampled from culture after CMV antigen stimulation. These receptors originate from a human donor in good health (CMV status not recorded). Some clones in this sample may be carry-over from other donors' samples.

This clonotype was detected a few times. The chain employs TRBV7-6 and TRBJ2-2; the match to TRBD1 covers 8 bases. Germline loops: CDR1 SGHVS, CDR2 FNYEAQ. The CDR3 consists of 16 residues. Losses at the gene ends were 5 bases for V and 5 bases for J; bases not matched to a gene: 10. The CDR3 DNA reads as TGTGCCAGCAGCCCCGGGGCAGGGGGCGGAACCGGGGAGCTGTTTTTT. Encoded protein: CASSPGAGGGTGELFF.

There are a few counts of this clonotype. The V gene is TRBV19, the J gene TRBJ2-3; possible D gene TRBD2, 5 bases. Germline CDR1 LNHDA, CDR2 SQIVND (reference sequence). The CDR3 is 13 residues long. V was trimmed by 10 bases and J by 2 bases, leaving 13 bases between them. The CDR3 DNA follows: TGTGCCACCTCGGAGCGGCTCACAGATACGCAGTATTTT. It translates to CATSERLTDTQYF.

This clonotype showed up just a few times. The chain employs TRBV20-1 and TRBJ1-2, with D hard to call. Looked up from germline, CDR1 is DFQATT and CDR2 is SNEGSKA (reference sequence). The ends were cut back, 0 bases at V and 2 bases at J, with 7 bases in the middle. The CDR3 extends over 13 amino acids. In DNA, the CDR3 is TGCAGTGCTAGAGACCCTCCAAACTATGGCTACACCTTC. Its protein product is CSARDPPNYGYTF.

This clonotype was seen more than once but under ten times. The rearrangement links TRBV6-1 to TRBJ2-7; 10 bases align to TRBD2. The CDR3 contains 15 residues. The germline V gene has CDR1 MNHNS and CDR2 SASEGT. Trimming cost V 2 bases and J 3 bases; bases outside gene matches: 4. In DNA form, the CDR3 reads TGTGCCAGCAGTGAATGGAGCGGGGGGGACTACGAGCAGTACTTC. Its translation: CASSEWSGGDYEQYF.

The genes are TRBV6-2 or TRBV6-3 and TRBJ2-7; TRBD1 matches 7 bases. The CDR3 sequence is 16 residues long. V lost 0 bases, J lost 0 bases, and 5 bases stayed unmatched. In germline, CDR1 is MNHEY, CDR2 SVGEGT. The CDR3 DNA follows: TGTGCCAGCAGTTACTCGAGAGGGGGCAGCTCCTACGAGCAGTACGTC. It is translated as CASSYSRGGSSYEQYV.

This clonotype was recorded at least ten times. The chain has TRBV7-2 and TRBJ1-4; possible D gene TRBD1, 5 bases. Between the trimmed V and J ends, which lost 1 base and 8 bases, there was a span of 11 bases. Germline assignment: CDR1 SGHTA and CDR2 FQGNSA. The CDR3 sequence is 14 residues long. The CDR3 sequence: CASSLEAGREKLFF. The DNA of the CDR3 is TGTGCCAGCAGCTTAGAGGCAGGGAGAGAAAAACTGTTTTTT.

In the case of this clonotype: The junction departs from the called germline gene at one end, perhaps through a read error. The gene calls are TRBV2 and TRBJ2-5; D is ambiguous. This CDR3 region has 15 residues. The germline V gene encodes CDR1 SNHLY and CDR2 FYNNEI. CDR3 sequence: CASKGWVLTQETKYF. CDR3 nucleotides: TGTGCCAGCAAGGGATGGGTCTTGACCCAAGAGACCAAGTACTTC.

The rearrangement joins TRBV5-1 to TRBJ1-1; unclear D gene. The CDR3 has 14 residues. Germline lookup yields CDR1 SGHRS and CDR2 YFSETQ. Trimming left V 4 bases short and J 1 base short, with 11 bases between. Here the CDR3 DNA reads TGCGCCAGCAGCCTGGGGTACGGGAACACTGAAGCTTTCTTT. It specifies CASSLGYGNTEAFF. Full variable domain (missing parts from reference TRBV5-1 and TRBJ1-1): KAGVTQTPRYLIKTRGQQVTLSCSPISGHRSVSWYQQTPGQGLQFLFEYFSETQRNKGNFPGRFSGRQFSNSRSEMNVSTLELGDSALYLCASSLGYGNTEAFFGQGTRLTVV.

This clonotype was detected only a few times. The rearrangement joins TRBV10-3 to TRBJ2-6, with unresolved D. V shed 8 bases and J shed 0 bases, with 5 bases lying between them. This CDR3 is 13 amino acids long. CDR1 is ENHRY and CDR2 is SYGVKD in the germline V gene. The CDR3: CAIFHSGANVLTF. DNA for the CDR3: TGTGCCATCTTCCACTCTGGGGCCAACGTCCTGACTTTC.

The CDR3 region has the DNA TGTGCCATCAGTGGGACATCCGGGACCACCACAGATACGCAGTATTTT. It translates to CAISGTSGTTTDTQYF. The rearrangement links TRBV10-3 to TRBJ2-3; tentatively, D is TRBD1 or TRBD2 (5 bases each). Germline loops: CDR1 ENHRY, CDR2 SYGVKD. V gave up 4 bases and J gave up 2 bases, with 16 bases separating them. The CDR3 has 16 amino acids.

This clonotype was seen a few times. The chain links TRBV7-9 to TRBJ2-7; 9 bases align to TRBD1. CDR1 SEHNR and CDR2 FQNEAQ come from the germline V gene (reference sequence). Trimming took 5 bases from V and 0 from J; bases not matched to a gene: 11. The CDR3 totals 17 residues. Here the CDR3 reads CASSPRRGDRDSYEQYF. The DNA for the CDR3 is TGTGCCAGCAGCCCCCGGAGGGGGGACAGGGACTCCTACGAGCAGTACTTC.

The chain links TRBV5-1 to TRBJ2-1; maybe TRBD1 (6 bases). CDR3 length: 14 amino acids. Per the germline V gene, CDR1 is SGHRS and CDR2 is YFSETQ. The V end lost 2 bases, the J end lost 9 bases, and 15 bases lay between the germline ends. The DNA for the CDR3 is TGCGCCAGCAGCTTTACAGGGTCGTTCATTGAGCAGTTCTTC. It codes for CASSFTGSFIEQFF.

V gene TRBV7-8 combines with J gene TRBJ2-3, with a tentative D call TRBD1 (6 bases). In germline, CDR1 is SGHVS, CDR2 FQNEAQ. V lost 8 bases to trimming and J lost 5 bases, with 8 bases between them. The CDR3 covers 11 residues. The CDR3, as DNA: TGTGCCAGCGGGGGCAAAGATACGCAGTATTTT. Amino acid sequence: CASGGKDTQYF. Full variable domain (rest looked up from reference TRBV7-8 and TRBJ2-3): GAGVSQSPRYKVAKRGQDVALRCDPISGHVSLFWYQQALGQGPEFLTYFQNEAQLDKSGLPSDRFFAERPEGSVSTLKIQRTQQEDSAVYLCASGGKDTQYFGPGTRLTVL.

In this sample, this clonotype turned up many times. This chain connects TRBV7-9 to TRBJ2-1; 8 nucleotides agree with TRBD1. From germline, CDR1 is SEHNR and CDR2 FQNEAQ (reference sequence). CDR3 length: 14 amino acids. This CDR3 reads CAEETGDVGNEQFF. CDR3 bases: TGTGCGGAAGAGACAGGGGATGTCGGGAATGAGCAGTTCTTC.

This clonotype was seen a handful of times. This chain connects TRBV24-1 to TRBJ2-4; perhaps TRBD2 as D (5 bases). CDR3 length: 16 residues. V lost 5 bases, J lost 4 bases, and 17 bases lay in between. Germline values: CDR1 KGHDR, CDR2 SFDVKD. The DNA for the CDR3 is TGTGCCACCAGTGTTCACGGGGAACTTGGAAAAAACATTCAGTACTTC. Translated: CATSVHGELGKNIQYF.

This clonotype was counted ten times or more. The chain has TRBV14 and TRBJ1-2; no definite D call. CDR3 length equals 16 residues. With 0 bases removed from V and 4 bases from J, the gap between germline ends came to 15 bases. The V gene's germline CDR1 is SGHDN and CDR2 FVKESK. The CDR3, as DNA: TGTGCCAGCAGCCAAGATTATTGGCCAAACACCTATGGCTACACCTTC. This encodes CASSQDYWPNTYGYTF. Full variable domain (outside the CDR3, taken from reference TRBV14 and TRBJ1-2): EAGVTQFPSHSVIEKGQTVTLRCDPISGHDNLYWYRRVMGKEIKFLLHFVKESKQDESGMPNNRFLAERTGGTYSTLKVQPAELEDSGVYFCASSQDYWPNTYGYTFGSGTRLTVV.

As DNA, the CDR3 is TGTGCCAGCAGCTTGGGTCCGGGGGACTACTCTGGAAACACCATATATTTT. It yields the protein CASSLGPGDYSGNTIYF. The V and J genes are TRBV5-5 and TRBJ1-3; tentative D call: TRBD1 (5 bases). Germline V CDR1 and CDR2: SGHKS, YYEKEE (reference sequence). The CDR3 covers 17 residues. V was trimmed by 0 bases and J by 0 bases, leaving 13 bases between them.

This clonotype came up a few times. The chain employs TRBV7-6 and TRBJ2-7; the match to TRBD2 covers 7 bases. V trimming: 4 bases; J trimming: 5 bases; junction bases outside the gene matches: 11. Germline CDR1 and CDR2: SGHVS and FNYEAQ. The length of the CDR3 is 15 residues. Written as DNA, the CDR3 is TGTGCCAGCAGCTATATTGGGGGGGGGAACCACGAGCAGTACTTC. The encoded protein is CASSYIGGGNHEQYF.

Here the CDR3 DNA reads TGTGCCACCAGGAATTCTGCTCCCTACAATGAGCAGTTCTTC. Translated: CATRNSAPYNEQFF. The V and J genes are TRBV24-1 and TRBJ2-1; D is ambiguous. The CDR3 is made up of 14 amino acids. Looked up from germline, CDR1 is KGHDR and CDR2 is SFDVKD. V was cut by 7 bases and J by 2 bases, with 11 bases left in between.

The chain has TRBV19 and TRBJ2-2; D is perhaps TRBD1 (6 bases). The V end lost 6 bases, the J end lost 7 bases, and 12 bases lay between the germline ends. The CDR3 covers 13 residues. The germline CDR1 and CDR2 sequences are LNHDA and SQIVND (reference sequence). CDR3 DNA sequence: TGTGCCAGTAGACTACAGGGTATCGGGGAGCTGTTTTTT. Residues: CASRLQGIGELFF.